This entry lists 29 T cell receptor beta chains sequenced from one sample in a study of blood T cell repertoires in COVID-19. Profiling relied on immunoSEQ multiplex PCR, and the TCRdb table lists in-frame clones only, not all of them. The sample has about 13,000 clones; roughly 80% are singletons. The material sequenced was peripheral blood. Receptors were obtained from a woman older than 75 with acute or convalescent COVID-19.

There are many counts of this clone. The genes are TRBV3-1 (or the pseudogene TRBV3-2) and TRBJ2-6; 7 nucleotides line up with TRBD1. The CDR3 extends over 18 amino acids. Germline V gives CDR1 LGHDT, CDR2 YNNKEL (reference sequence). V lost 1 base, J lost 1 base, and 7 bases stayed unmatched. This chain's CDR3 is CASSQVSGRGSGANVLTF. The CDR3 DNA follows: TGTGCCAGCAGCCAAGTGTCCGGCAGGGGGTCTGGGGCCAACGTCCTGACTTTC.

The chain is built from TRBV9 and TRBJ1-1, with 7 bases that match TRBD1. Per the germline V gene, CDR1 is SGDLS and CDR2 is YYNGEE. The CDR3 totals 13 residues. J gave up 4 bases and V 2 bases, and 2 bases lay outside the gene matches. The CDR3 protein is CASSVNRGTEAFF. Written as DNA, the CDR3 is TGTGCCAGCAGCGTCAACAGGGGCACTGAAGCTTTCTTT.

The V call is TRBV5-1, the J call TRBJ2-5; D is possibly TRBD1 (6 bases). Germline V gene sequence: CDR1 SGHRS, CDR2 YFSETQ. The CDR3 consists of 18 residues. The V and J ends lost 2 bases and 4 bases respectively, with 24 bases between them. CDR3 protein: CASSFSSTSTGWAETQYF. CDR3 DNA: TGCGCCAGCAGCTTCTCGTCCACCTCGACAGGTTGGGCAGAGACCCAGTACTTC.

The chain combines TRBV27 with TRBJ1-2; maybe TRBD1 (6 bases). Germline loops: CDR1 MNHEY, CDR2 SMNVEV (reference sequence). The CDR3 has 16 residues. V dropped 0 bases and J dropped 3 bases, with 14 bases sitting between them. In nucleotides, the CDR3 is TGTGCCAGCAGTTTATCTCGGGGGGCCGCCTACTATGGCTACACCTTC. Translating gives CASSLSRGAAYYGYTF.

CDR3 bases: TGTGCCAGCAGCGCAGGGGGGGGACAGGGACGTTTAGGCACTGAAGCTTTCTTT. Residues: CASSAGGGQGRLGTEAFF. This chain joins TRBV9 and TRBJ1-1; 9 nucleotides agree with TRBD1. CDR3 size: 18 residues. The V and J ends lost 3 bases and 4 bases, in that order; junction bases with no gene match: 16. Germline V gene lookup returns CDR1 SGDLS and CDR2 YYNGEE.

CDR3 in DNA: TGTGCCAGTACTGGGGACAGGGTGAACTATGGCTACACCTTC. This translates into CASTGDRVNYGYTF. The chain has TRBV19 and TRBJ1-2, with 9 positions matching TRBD1. The trim removed 7 bases at V and 2 bases at J, leaving 5 bases unmatched. The CDR3 covers 14 residues. Germline V gives CDR1 LNHDA, CDR2 SQIVND (reference sequence). Supplemented by reference TRBV19 and TRBJ1-2, the full variable domain reads DGGITQSPKYLFRKEGQNVTLSCEQNLNHDAMYWYRQDPGQGLRLIYYSQIVNDFQKGDIAEGYSVSREKKESFPLTVTSAQKNPTAFYLCASTGDRVNYGYTFGSGTRLTVV.

V and J are TRBV19 and TRBJ1-6; no clear D. The germline CDR1 and CDR2 sequences are LNHDA and SQIVND (reference sequence). The V end lost 2 bases, the J end lost 10 bases, and 12 bases lay between the germline ends. The CDR3 is made up of 14 amino acids. The CDR3 loop is CASSILQQKSPLHF. The DNA of the CDR3 is TGTGCCAGTAGTATACTGCAACAAAAATCACCCCTCCACTTT.

The rearrangement links TRBV3-1 (or the pseudogene TRBV3-2) to TRBJ2-5, with 13 bases identical to TRBD2. Germline trimming cut 4 bases from V and 5 bases from J; bases unmatched to any gene: 4. The CDR3 runs 15 residues. The germline gives CDR1 LGHDT, CDR2 YNNKEL (reference sequence). In DNA form, the CDR3 reads TGTGCCAGCAGCCCCGGACTAGCGGGGGCGGAGACCCAGTACTTC. Translated, it gives CASSPGLAGAETQYF.

The chain links TRBV7-2 to TRBJ1-2, with 11 bases that match TRBD1. Germline V CDR1 and CDR2: SGHTA, FQGNSA. V shed 3 bases, J shed 4 bases, and the junction held 10 bases outside the gene matches. CDR3 size: 17 residues. The CDR3 DNA reads TGTGCCAGCAGCTTGACCGGACAGGGGGCTTTCGGCTATGGCTACACCTTC. Protein: CASSLTGQGAFGYGYTF. Using reference TRBV7-2 and TRBJ1-2 for the parts outside the CDR3, the full variable domain is GAGVSQSPSNKVTEKGKDVELRCDPISGHTALYWYRQSLGQGLEFLIYFQGNSAPDKSGLPSDRFSAERTGGSVSTLTIQRTQQEDSAVYLCASSLTGQGAFGYGYTFGSGTRLTVV.

This clone has more than one count but fewer than ten. The chain recombines TRBV7-9 with TRBJ2-5; 7 bases line up with TRBD2. V trimming: 7 bases; J trimming: 3 bases; junction bases outside the gene matches: 5. The CDR3 has 13 amino acids. CDR1 and CDR2 from the germline V gene are SEHNR and FQNEAQ (reference sequence). For the CDR3, the DNA is TGTGCCAGCATCGAAAGCGGGAAAGAGACCCAGTACTTC. Its protein is CASIESGKETQYF.

This clone was recorded only once. The rearrangement joins TRBV19 to TRBJ2-4, with TRBD2 matching over 7 bases. Germline CDR1 and CDR2: LNHDA and SQIVND (reference sequence). This CDR3 has 16 amino acids. V lost 4 bases to trimming and J lost 8 bases; unmatched junction nucleotides: 14. The CDR3 nucleotides are TGTGCCAGTAGTACCAAGAGGAGCGGGATGGGCGACATTCAGTACTTC. Protein product: CASSTKRSGMGDIQYF.

This clone was seen a handful of times. This chain connects TRBV28 to TRBJ1-5; a weak D match, TRBD1 (5 bases). CDR3 length: 17 amino acids. Per germline, CDR1 MDHEN and CDR2 SYDVKM. Between the trimmed V and J ends, which lost 1 base and 7 bases, there was a span of 20 bases. CDR3: CASSLLGSGRVRQPQHF. The CDR3 DNA is TGTGCCAGCAGTTTATTGGGTTCAGGGAGGGTTCGGCAGCCCCAGCATTTT.

The chain uses TRBV12-3 or TRBV12-4 and TRBJ1-2, with D possibly TRBD1 on 5 matching bases. This CDR3 comprises 13 residues. Deletions cut 8 bases from V and 8 bases from J, with 18 bases between. DNA for the CDR3: TGTGCCAGCGGTGGTGCAGGGCCCCGGGGCTACACCTTC. As protein: CASGGAGPRGYTF.

This clone came up a few times. V usage is TRBV6-5 and J usage is TRBJ2-1, with 11 bases lining up with TRBD2. Germline V gene sequence: CDR1 MNHEY, CDR2 SVGAGI. The CDR3 has 15 residues. J gave up 0 bases and V 7 bases, and 2 bases lay outside the gene matches. The CDR3 nucleotides are TGTGCCAGCACTAGCGGGGGGACCTCCTACAATGAGCAGTTCTTC. This encodes CASTSGGTSYNEQFF.

The gene calls are TRBV2 and TRBJ2-3, with 13 bases aligning to TRBD2. J was trimmed by 5 bases and V by 4 bases; bases with no gene match: 9. The CDR3 runs 17 residues. Germline V gene lookup returns CDR1 SNHLY and CDR2 FYNNEI. CDR3 amino acids: CASSGGTSGAVIDTQYF. The CDR3 bases are TGTGCCAGCAGTGGGGGGACTAGCGGGGCGGTGATAGATACGCAGTATTTT.

As to this clone: The DNA is omitted, as the CDR3 cannot be located on it reliably, and the CDR3 follows TCRdb's listing. Distinct nucleotide sequences in the sample also encode this CDR3. The CDR3 is CASSKKWGQGSTGELFF. The rearrangement uses TRBV21-1 and TRBJ2-2; the DNA was not used to check the table's D call, TRBD1. TRBV21-1 is given as a pseudogene. The CDR3 comprises 17 residues, both ends counted.

The chain links TRBV28 to TRBJ1-2; 8 bases fit TRBD1. Germline V gene data show CDR1 as MDHEN and CDR2 as SYDVKM. The CDR3 is 14 amino acids. The J segment lost 8 bases and the V segment lost 5 bases, leaving 10 bases of the junction unmatched. This CDR3 is CASSTWTGRKGYTF. The CDR3 coding sequence is TGTGCCAGCAGTACGTGGACAGGGAGGAAGGGCTACACCTTC.

This chain joins TRBV11-2 and TRBJ2-1; 11 nucleotides align to TRBD2. CDR1 SGHAT and CDR2 FQNNGV come from the germline V gene. The length of the CDR3 is 18 residues. Trimming at V came to 0 bases and at J to 5 bases, leaving 9 bases not matched to a gene. CDR3 coding DNA: TGTGCCAGCAGCTTAGATTTACCCTTTAGCGGGGGGGACAATGAGCAGTTCTTC. Amino acid sequence: CASSLDLPFSGGDNEQFF. The complete variable domain, with remaining parts taken from reference TRBV11-2 and TRBJ2-1, reads EAGVAQSPRYKIIEKRQSVAFWCNPISGHATLYWYQQILGQGPKLLIQFQNNGVVDDSQLPKDRFSAERLKGVDSTLKIQPAKLEDSAVYLCASSLDLPFSGGDNEQFFGPGTRLTVL.

The chain uses TRBV5-4 and TRBJ1-1; D is perhaps TRBD1 (5 bases). The CDR3 has 16 amino acids. Germline V CDR1 and CDR2: SGHNT, YYREEE (reference sequence). V gave up 0 bases and J gave up 0 bases, with 12 bases separating them. The CDR3 sequence: CASSLGSRGVNTEAFF. The CDR3 DNA follows: TGTGCCAGCAGCTTGGGTTCCCGGGGGGTGAACACTGAAGCTTTCTTT.

The rearrangement links TRBV27 to TRBJ1-5; 8 bases agree with TRBD1. The CDR3 contains 18 residues. Germline V gives CDR1 MNHEY, CDR2 SMNVEV (reference sequence). V lost 4 bases and J lost 0; bases outside the gene matches: 11. CDR3 nucleotides: TGTGCCAGCAGTTCCAGACAGGGGTTGGACAATAGCAATCAGCCCCAGCATTTT. Amino acids: CASSSRQGLDNSNQPQHF.

The V gene is TRBV24-1, the J gene TRBJ2-5; no reliable D call. Germline assignment: CDR1 KGHDR and CDR2 SFDVKD. V lost 3 bases to trimming and J lost 2 bases, with 6 bases between them. The CDR3 sequence is 13 residues long. The DNA for the CDR3 is TGTGCCACCAGTGATGGCCCGCAAGAGACCCAGTACTTC. Protein product: CATSDGPQETQYF.

The chain recombines TRBV5-6 with TRBJ1-1; tentative D call: TRBD1 (6 bases). Between the trimmed V and J ends, which lost 0 bases and 3 bases, there was a span of 12 bases. This CDR3 has 15 amino acids. Looked up from germline, CDR1 is SGHDT and CDR2 is YYEEEE. CDR3 coding DNA: TGTGCCAGCAGCTTGGCCGGACAGCACTACACTGAAGCTTTCTTT. It is translated as CASSLAGQHYTEAFF.

This clone was seen just once. The gene calls are TRBV6-5 and TRBJ1-4; 10 nucleotides line up with TRBD1. In germline, CDR1 is MNHEY, CDR2 SVGAGI. V lost 8 bases to trimming and J lost 7 bases; unmatched junction nucleotides: 7. The CDR3 length is 14 residues. The CDR3 sequence is CASRSGTGVEKLFF. DNA for the CDR3: TGTGCCAGCCGCTCCGGGACAGGGGTTGAAAAACTGTTTTTT.

This chain uses TRBV4-2 with TRBJ2-3, with 8 bases fitting TRBD2. This CDR3 spans 16 amino acids. Per the germline V gene, CDR1 is LGHNA and CDR2 is YNFKEQ. V lost 4 bases to trimming and J lost 0 bases; unmatched junction nucleotides: 6. The CDR3 coding sequence is TGTGCCAGCAGCCCCGAGGAGCGGGGGAGCACAGATACGCAGTATTTT. Translating gives CASSPEERGSTDTQYF.

The genes are TRBV28 and TRBJ2-7; D might be TRBD2 (6 bases). CDR1 and CDR2 from the germline V gene are MDHEN and SYDVKM. CDR3 length: 13 residues. V lost 8 bases to trimming and J lost 0 bases, with 11 bases between them. Here the CDR3 DNA reads TGTGCCAGCGGCCGGGACTCCTCCTACGAGCAGTACTTC. It encodes CASGRDSSYEQYF.

V is TRBV4-2 and J is TRBJ1-5; 8 nucleotides agree with TRBD1. The CDR3 is 17 amino acids. With 0 bases clipped from V and 7 bases from J, the junction kept 11 bases outside the gene matches. The germline V gene encodes CDR1 LGHNA and CDR2 YNFKEQ. Here the CDR3 reads CASSQDYGSGGGQPQHF. The CDR3 nucleotides are TGTGCCAGCAGCCAAGATTACGGGTCAGGGGGCGGACAGCCCCAGCATTTT.

The chain joins TRBV9 to TRBJ2-3, with 10 positions matching TRBD2. The CDR3 is 16 amino acids. Germline V gene data show CDR1 as SGDLS and CDR2 as YYNGEE. With 0 bases clipped from V and 1 base from J, the junction kept 2 bases outside the gene matches. This chain's CDR3 is CASSVDGLAGTDTQYF. Here the CDR3 DNA reads TGTGCCAGCAGCGTAGATGGACTAGCGGGCACAGATACGCAGTATTTT.

A few counts support this clone. The chain recombines TRBV5-1 with TRBJ1-1, with D tentatively TRBD1 (6 bases). The V gene's germline CDR1 is SGHRS and CDR2 YFSETQ. V dropped 0 bases and J dropped 2 bases, with 14 bases sitting between them. The CDR3 runs 16 residues. In DNA, the CDR3 is TGCGCCAGCAGCTTGGTGGGTACAGGGCGCAACACTGAAGCTTTCTTT. It yields the protein CASSLVGTGRNTEAFF.

The genes are TRBV3-1 (or the pseudogene TRBV3-2) and TRBJ2-5; 14 bases fit TRBD2. V shed 3 bases and J 5 bases; nucleotides not matched to a gene: 5. Per the germline V gene, CDR1 is LGHDT and CDR2 is YNNKEL (reference sequence). This CDR3 contains 16 residues. CDR3: CASSHRTSGGWETQYF. The CDR3 DNA sequence: TGTGCCAGCAGCCATCGGACTAGCGGGGGGTGGGAGACCCAGTACTTC.